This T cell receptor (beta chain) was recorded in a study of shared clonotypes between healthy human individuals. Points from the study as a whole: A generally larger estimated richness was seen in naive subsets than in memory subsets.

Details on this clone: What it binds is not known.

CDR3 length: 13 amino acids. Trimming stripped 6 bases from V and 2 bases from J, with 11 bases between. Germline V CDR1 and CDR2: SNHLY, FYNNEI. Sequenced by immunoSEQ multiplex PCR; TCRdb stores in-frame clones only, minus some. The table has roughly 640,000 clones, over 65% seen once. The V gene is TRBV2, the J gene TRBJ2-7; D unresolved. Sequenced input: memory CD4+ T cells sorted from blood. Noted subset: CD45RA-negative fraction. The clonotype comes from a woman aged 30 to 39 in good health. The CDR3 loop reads CASRNAEPYEQYF. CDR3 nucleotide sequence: TGTGCCAGCAGGAATGCGGAGCCCTACGAGCAGTACTTC.